This is a list of T cell receptor beta chains from one sample in a study of blood T cell repertoires in COVID-19. Only in-frame clones appear in the TCRdb table, and some are missing; sequencing was by immunoSEQ multiplex PCR. The table has around 200,000 clones, roughly four fifths seen once. Sequencing was carried out using peripheral blood. The receptors were sampled from a woman between 40 and 55 years old with acute or convalescent COVID-19. Each CDR3 is given with its conserved first and last residue. Each record gives: CDR3 DNA, CDR3 protein, D gene, J gene, V gene, clone size. The D gene is left open where the match is weak. Expanded clones get a size class; other rows say once, few or many, or leave the size out.

TGTGCCAGCAGCTTTGATGGACAGGGGGTGTACTATGGCTACACCTTC,CASSFDGQGVYYGYTF,TRBD1,TRBJ1-2,TRBV5-8,NA
TGTGCCAGCACGGGATTCAGGGGTGGAGTTTTTTACGAGCAGTACTTC,CASTGFRGGVFYEQYF,NA,TRBJ2-7,TRBV7-9,NA
TGTGCCAGCAGTTACAGACTAGCGCCCTACAATGAGCAGTTCTTC,CASSYRLAPYNEQFF,TRBD2,TRBJ2-1,TRBV6-5,NA
TGTGCCAGCTCAGCTAGCGGAGGGAAGGGCTACGAGCAGTACTTC,CASSASGGKGYEQYF,TRBD2,TRBJ2-7,TRBV18,NA
TGTGCCAGCAGCCCCAGAGGGGACATCGGGGAGCAGTTCTTC,CASSPRGDIGEQFF,NA,TRBJ2-1,TRBV9,NA
TGTGCCAGCAGTTCTCCAGGGGGCCAGAACGCCCTCCACTTT,CASSSPGGQNALHF,TRBD1,TRBJ1-6,TRBV28,NA
TGTGCCAGCAGCCCCCGGGACAGCGGATACGAGCAGTACTTC,CASSPRDSGYEQYF,TRBD1,TRBJ2-7,TRBV5-4,NA
TGTGCCACCAGCAGAGGCCAGGGCCTGCTCGAGCAGTACTTC,CATSRGQGLLEQYF,NA,TRBJ2-7,TRBV15,once
TGTGCCAGCAGTTACCGAAGGGGAGCGGGGGATACGCAGTATTTT,CASSYRRGAGDTQYF,TRBD2,TRBJ2-3,TRBV6-2/TRBV6-3,few
TGCAGCGTTGAATTCACTAGCGGGAACAATGAGCAGTTCTTC,CSVEFTSGNNEQFF,TRBD2,TRBJ2-1,TRBV29-1,NA
TGTGCCAGCAGTCTCCCGTGGGGAGGGATCTCTGGAAACACCATATATTTT,CASSLPWGGISGNTIYF,NA,TRBJ1-3,TRBV28,NA
TGTGCCAGCAGCTCTCCGACGGAGTTCACTGAAGCTTTCTTT,CASSSPTEFTEAFF,NA,TRBJ1-1,TRBV5-6,NA
TGTGCCAGCAGCCTGCCGGGACTTATGAACACTGAAGCTTTCTTT,CASSLPGLMNTEAFF,NA,TRBJ1-1,TRBV5-6,few
TGTGCCAGCAGTCAGGGGCCCAATCAGCCCCAGCATTTT,CASSQGPNQPQHF,NA,TRBJ1-5,TRBV6-5,NA
TGCAGCGGGGGGAGGGACACCGGGGCAGCTTTCTTT,CSGGRDTGAAFF,NA,TRBJ1-1,TRBV29-1,NA
TGCGCCAGCAGCTTCCAGCGGGGGGACACAGATACGCAGTATTTT,CASSFQRGDTDTQYF,TRBD2,TRBJ2-3,TRBV5-1,NA
TGTGCCAGCAGTGAGGACAGGGGTATCGCTGAAGCTTTCTTT,CASSEDRGIAEAFF,TRBD1,TRBJ1-1,TRBV2,NA